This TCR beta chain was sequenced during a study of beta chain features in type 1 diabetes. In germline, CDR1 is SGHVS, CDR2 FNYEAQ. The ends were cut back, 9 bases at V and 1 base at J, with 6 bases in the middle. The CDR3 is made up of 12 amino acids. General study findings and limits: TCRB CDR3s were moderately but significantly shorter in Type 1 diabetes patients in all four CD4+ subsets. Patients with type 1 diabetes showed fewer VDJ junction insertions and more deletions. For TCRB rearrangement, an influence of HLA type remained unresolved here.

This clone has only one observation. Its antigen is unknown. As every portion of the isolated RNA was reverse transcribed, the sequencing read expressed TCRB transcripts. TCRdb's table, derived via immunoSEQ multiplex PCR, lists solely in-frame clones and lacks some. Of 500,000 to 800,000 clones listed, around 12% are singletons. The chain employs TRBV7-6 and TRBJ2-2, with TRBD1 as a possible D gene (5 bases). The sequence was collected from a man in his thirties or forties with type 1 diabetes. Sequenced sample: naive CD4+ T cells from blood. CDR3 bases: TGTGCCAGTGGACAGAACACCGGGGAGCTGTTTTTT. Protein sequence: CASGQNTGELFF.